The 7 T cell receptor beta chains below all came from one sample that was sequenced in a study of blood T cell repertoires in COVID-19. The data were produced by immunoSEQ multiplex PCR, yet TCRdb's version contains in-frame clones alone and is incomplete. The data show about 170,000 clones, about 86% seen once. Sequencing was performed on peripheral blood. The source is a woman between 65 and 79 years old who had recovered from COVID-19.

This rearrangement joins TRBV9 to TRBJ2-5, with 10 bases lining up with TRBD2. J gave up 5 bases and V 0 bases, and 4 bases lay outside the gene matches. CDR1 is SGDLS and CDR2 is YYNGEE in the germline V gene. CDR3 length: 15 residues. Written as DNA, the CDR3 is TGTGCCAGCAGCGTAGGGCTAGCGGGGGTGGAGACCCAGTACTTC. Protein: CASSVGLAGVETQYF. The complete variable domain, with remaining parts taken from reference TRBV9 and TRBJ2-5, reads DSGVTQTPKHLITATGQRVTLRCSPRSGDLSVYWYQQSLDQGLQFLIQYYNGEERAKGNILERFSAQQFPDLHSELNLSSLELGDSALYFCASSVGLAGVETQYFGPGTRLLVL.

This clone came up once. This chain links TRBV6-5 with TRBJ1-4, with D possibly being TRBD1 (5 bases). V lost 3 bases, J lost 0 bases, and 11 bases lay in between. Germline CDR1 MNHEY, CDR2 SVGAGI. CDR3 length: 16 amino acids. DNA of the CDR3: TGTGCCAGCAGTTATGGGGCAGCCGCAACTAATGAAAAACTGTTTTTT. It yields the protein CASSYGAAATNEKLFF.

This clone was observed at least ten times. The rearrangement links TRBV5-1 to TRBJ2-7; 9 bases are a match to TRBD1. The V segment lost 4 bases and the J segment 5 bases; nucleotides outside the gene matches: 10. Per germline, CDR1 SGHRS and CDR2 YFSETQ. The CDR3 has 15 residues. In nucleotides, the CDR3 is TGCGCCAGCAGCATAGACGGACAGGGGTGGCACGAGCAGTACTTC. As protein: CASSIDGQGWHEQYF. Full variable domain (rest looked up from reference TRBV5-1 and TRBJ2-7): KAGVTQTPRYLIKTRGQQVTLSCSPISGHRSVSWYQQTPGQGLQFLFEYFSETQRNKGNFPGRFSGRQFSNSRSEMNVSTLELGDSALYLCASSIDGQGWHEQYFGPGTRLTVT.

V gene TRBV24-1 combines with J gene TRBJ2-5; 9 bases map to TRBD1. CDR3 length equals 15 residues. Germline V CDR1 and CDR2: KGHDR, SFDVKD. Trimming took 3 bases from V and 2 from J; bases not matched to a gene: 3. CDR3 nucleotides: TGTGCCACCAGTGATCGTGGGACAGGGCAAGAGACCCAGTACTTC. Its protein is CATSDRGTGQETQYF.

CDR3 sequence (DNA): TGCGCCAGCAGTGCGGGCCAAGTCTACAATGAGCAGTTCTTC. This sequence encodes CASSAGQVYNEQFF. The chain recombines TRBV5-1 with TRBJ2-1, with D tentatively TRBD2 (5 bases). Looked up from germline, CDR1 is SGHRS and CDR2 is YFSETQ. This CDR3 comprises 14 residues. The germline V and J ends were trimmed by 5 bases and 3 bases, with 12 bases remaining between them.

CDR3 coding DNA: TGTGCCAGCAGTTGGGGGGTCTACGAGCAGTACTTC. This encodes CASSWGVYEQYF. The V call is TRBV28, the J call TRBJ2-7; D is perhaps TRBD2 (6 bases). Germline CDR1 is MDHEN and CDR2 is SYDVKM. The CDR3 has 12 residues. The ends were cut back, 4 bases at V and 3 bases at J, with 7 bases in the middle.

The rearrangement links TRBV4-1 to TRBJ2-7, with a possible D match to TRBD1 (6 bases). Looked up from germline, CDR1 is MGHRA and CDR2 is YSYEKL. V was trimmed by 0 bases and J by 2 bases, leaving 8 bases between them. There are 14 residues in the CDR3. CDR3 loop: CASSQDRGPYEQYF. DNA for the CDR3: TGCGCCAGCAGCCAAGACAGGGGTCCCTACGAGCAGTACTTC.